The rows below give T cell receptor beta chains drawn from one sample of a study of cytomegalovirus exposure and HLA in healthy donors. Profiled with immunoSEQ multiplex PCR; TCRdb holds only in-frame clones, not every one. The table lists about 130,000 clones, 75% to 80% of them singletons, with roughly 2% in the top ten. Material for sequencing was PBMCs. These TCRs come from a young man in good health and CMV-seronegative. Each CDR3 is given with its conserved first and last residue. A D gene is named only where the DNA matches it firmly. Size tells how often a clone was seen (once, few, many) or the class of an expanded clone, and some rows leave it out.

CDR3: CASSEGTGVRYGYTF; D: TRBD1; V: TRBV6-1; size: .
CDR3: CASSFDTGFSGNTIYF; D: .; V: TRBV5-1; size: .
CDR3: CASSFFLDSSYEQYF; D: .; V: TRBV28; size: .
CDR3: CASSPRAGANTGELFF; D: .; V: TRBV7-9; size: few
CDR3: CASRPTSGADTQYF; D: TRBD2; V: TRBV5-4; size: .
CDR3: CASSPGEGSEQYF; D: .; V: TRBV18; size: once
CDR3: CASSESNQPQHF; D: .; V: TRBV6-1; size: few
CDR3: CASSPGSGAGYNEQFF; D: .; V: TRBV7-2; size: .
CDR3: CASSPLGTGLTRTDTQYF; D: TRBD1; V: TRBV19; size: .
CDR3: CASSLGSTGTGLRETQYF; D: TRBD1; V: TRBV27; size: .
CDR3: CSSSLGQGEFHEQYF; D: TRBD1; V: TRBV7-9; size: .
CDR3: CASSLLWSSGEQYF; D: .; V: TRBV7-8; size: .
CDR3: CASREYRAGGYTF; D: .; V: TRBV28; size: .
CDR3: CASRLEPGAQETQYF; D: .; V: TRBV4-1; size: .
CDR3: CAWQRDRGNTIYF; D: TRBD1; V: TRBV30; size: .
CDR3: CASSPIGTSGTGELFF; D: TRBD2; V: TRBV7-3; size: .
CDR3: CASKATPQSNSNQPQHF; D: .; V: TRBV5-8; size: .
CDR3: CSVVQEHYGYTF; D: .; V: TRBV29-1; size: few
CDR3: CASSLSTDIYSNQPQHF; D: .; V: TRBV28; size: .
CDR3: CASSQDWGEGYEQYF; D: TRBD2; V: TRBV4-1; size: .
CDR3: CASSEIERQIGEQYF; D: .; V: TRBV10-1; size: .
CDR3: CASSKRFPRVTGSGANVLTF; D: .; V: TRBV21-1; size: .
CDR3: CASSVTGSQETQYF; D: .; V: TRBV7-8; size: .
CDR3: CASRPTGNTEAFF; D: .; V: TRBV7-2; size: .
CDR3: CASSQDRGGQPQHF; D: .; V: TRBV4-1; size: .
CDR3: CASSQDFTTGINYGYTF; D: .; V: TRBV4-1; size: once
CDR3: CASSPPATNEKLFF; D: .; V: TRBV28; size: .
CDR3: CASSWPGTGGRFDTEAFF; D: TRBD1; V: TRBV5-1; size: .
CDR3: CASSKLAGITDTQYF; D: TRBD2; V: TRBV27; size: .
CDR3: CSALPLAAGGVDTQYF; D: TRBD2; V: TRBV29-1; size: .
CDR3: CASSQDASGGYNEQFF; D: TRBD2; V: TRBV4-2; size: .
CDR3: CAYLRTVNTEAFF; D: .; V: TRBV30; size: .
CDR3: CASSEVTSGRETQYF; D: TRBD2; V: TRBV6-1; size: .
CDR3: CASSLDTGGRTDTQYF; D: TRBD1; V: TRBV7-8; size: .
CDR3: CASSHDRDRNEQFF; D: TRBD1; V: TRBV6-1; size: once
CDR3: CASSLRGGRASDTQYF; D: TRBD2; V: TRBV5-4; size: .
CDR3: CASSLSGTNQETQYF; D: .; V: TRBV4-2; size: once
CDR3: CASSVGVSGSGTDTQYF; D: TRBD2; V: TRBV9; size: .
CDR3: CASSFFGFLGGDGYTF; D: TRBD1; V: TRBV11-2; size: .
CDR3: CASTSVSTDTQYF; D: .; V: TRBV19; size: .
CDR3: CASRETSGRREQYF; D: TRBD2; V: TRBV7-2; size: .
CDR3: CASSLPGTSGPSAPYEQYF; D: TRBD2; V: TRBV5-1; size: few
CDR3: CASSPWDRALMNTEAFF; D: TRBD1; V: TRBV18; size: .
CDR3: CASSSRVASYEQYF; D: .; V: TRBV11-2; size: .
CDR3: CASSVGTATYEQYF; D: .; V: TRBV9; size: .
CDR3: CASSERTGAYNEQFF; D: TRBD1; V: TRBV2; size: .
CDR3: CSVDVSGGWETQYF; D: .; V: TRBV29-1; size: .
CDR3: CASSLTDEQYF; D: .; V: TRBV11-2; size: .
CDR3: CASSERGVSGNTIYF; D: .; V: TRBV2; size: .